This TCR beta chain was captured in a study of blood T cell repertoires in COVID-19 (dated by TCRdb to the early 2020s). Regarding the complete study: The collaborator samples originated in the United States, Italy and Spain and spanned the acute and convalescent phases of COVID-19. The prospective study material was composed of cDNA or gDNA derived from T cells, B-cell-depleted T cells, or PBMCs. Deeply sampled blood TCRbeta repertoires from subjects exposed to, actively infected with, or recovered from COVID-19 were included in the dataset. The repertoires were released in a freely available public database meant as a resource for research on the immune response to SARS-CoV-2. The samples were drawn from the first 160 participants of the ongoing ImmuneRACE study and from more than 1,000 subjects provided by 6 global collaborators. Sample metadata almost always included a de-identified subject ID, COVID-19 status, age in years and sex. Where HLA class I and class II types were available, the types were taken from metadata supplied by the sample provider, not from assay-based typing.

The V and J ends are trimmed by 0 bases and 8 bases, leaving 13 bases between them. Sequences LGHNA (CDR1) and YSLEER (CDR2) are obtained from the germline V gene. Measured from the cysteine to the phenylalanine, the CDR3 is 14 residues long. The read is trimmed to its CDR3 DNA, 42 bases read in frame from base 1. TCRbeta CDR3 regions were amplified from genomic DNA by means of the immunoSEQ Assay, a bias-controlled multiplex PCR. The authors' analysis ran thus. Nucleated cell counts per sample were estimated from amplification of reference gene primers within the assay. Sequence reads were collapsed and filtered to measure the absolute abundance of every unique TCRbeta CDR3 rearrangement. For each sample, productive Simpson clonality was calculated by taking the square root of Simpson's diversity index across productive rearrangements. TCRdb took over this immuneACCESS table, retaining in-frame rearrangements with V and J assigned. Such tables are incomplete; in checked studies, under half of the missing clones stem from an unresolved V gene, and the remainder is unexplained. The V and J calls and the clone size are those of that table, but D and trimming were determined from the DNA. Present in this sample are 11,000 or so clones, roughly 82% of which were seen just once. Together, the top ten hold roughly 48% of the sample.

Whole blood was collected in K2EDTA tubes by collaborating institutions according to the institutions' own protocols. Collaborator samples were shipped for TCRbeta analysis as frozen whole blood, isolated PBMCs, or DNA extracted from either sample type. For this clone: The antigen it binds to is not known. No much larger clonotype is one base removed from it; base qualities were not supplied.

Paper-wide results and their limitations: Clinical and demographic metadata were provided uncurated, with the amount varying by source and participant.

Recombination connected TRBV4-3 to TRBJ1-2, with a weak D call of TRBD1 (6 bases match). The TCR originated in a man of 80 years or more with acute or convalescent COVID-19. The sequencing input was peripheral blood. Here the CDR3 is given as CASSQDTGPWGYTF. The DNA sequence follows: TGCGCCAGCAGCCAAGACACAGGGCCATGGGGCTACACCTTC.